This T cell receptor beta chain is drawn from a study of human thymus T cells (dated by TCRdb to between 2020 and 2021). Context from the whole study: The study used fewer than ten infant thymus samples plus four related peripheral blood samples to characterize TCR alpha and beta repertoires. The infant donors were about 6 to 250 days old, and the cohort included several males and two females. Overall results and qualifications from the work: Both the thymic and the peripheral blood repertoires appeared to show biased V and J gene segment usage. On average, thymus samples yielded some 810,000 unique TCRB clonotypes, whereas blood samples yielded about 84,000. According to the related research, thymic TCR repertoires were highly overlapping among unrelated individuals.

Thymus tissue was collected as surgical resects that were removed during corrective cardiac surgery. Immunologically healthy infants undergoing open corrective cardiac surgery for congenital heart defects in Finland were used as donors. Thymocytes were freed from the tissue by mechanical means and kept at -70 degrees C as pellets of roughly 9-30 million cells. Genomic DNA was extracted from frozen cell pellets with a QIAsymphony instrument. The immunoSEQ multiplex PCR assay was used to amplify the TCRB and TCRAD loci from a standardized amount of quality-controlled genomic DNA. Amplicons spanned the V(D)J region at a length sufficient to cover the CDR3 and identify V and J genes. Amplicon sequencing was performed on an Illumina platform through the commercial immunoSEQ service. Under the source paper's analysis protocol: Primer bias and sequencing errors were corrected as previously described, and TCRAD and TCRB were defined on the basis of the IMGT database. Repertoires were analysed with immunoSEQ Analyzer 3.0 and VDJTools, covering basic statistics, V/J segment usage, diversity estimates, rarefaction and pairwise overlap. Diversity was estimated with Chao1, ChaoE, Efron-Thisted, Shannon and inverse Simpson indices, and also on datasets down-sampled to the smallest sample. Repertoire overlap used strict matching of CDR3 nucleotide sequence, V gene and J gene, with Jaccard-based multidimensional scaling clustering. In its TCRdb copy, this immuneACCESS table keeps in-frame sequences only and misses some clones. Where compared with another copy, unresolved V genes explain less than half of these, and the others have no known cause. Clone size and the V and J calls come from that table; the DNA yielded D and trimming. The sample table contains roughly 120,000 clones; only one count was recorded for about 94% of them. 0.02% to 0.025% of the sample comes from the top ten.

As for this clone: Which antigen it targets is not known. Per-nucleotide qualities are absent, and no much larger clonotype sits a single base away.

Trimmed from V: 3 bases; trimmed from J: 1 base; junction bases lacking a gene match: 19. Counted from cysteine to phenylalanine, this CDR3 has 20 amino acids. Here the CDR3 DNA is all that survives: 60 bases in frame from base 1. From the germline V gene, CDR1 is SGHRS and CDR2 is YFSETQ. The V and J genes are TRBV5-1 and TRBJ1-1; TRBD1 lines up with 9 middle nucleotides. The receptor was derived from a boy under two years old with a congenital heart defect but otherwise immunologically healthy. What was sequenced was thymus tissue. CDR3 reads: CASSYAGQGSFGSPNTEAFF. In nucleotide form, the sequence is TGCGCCAGCAGCTACGCGGGACAGGGTTCGTTTGGGTCCCCGAACACTGAAGCTTTCTTT. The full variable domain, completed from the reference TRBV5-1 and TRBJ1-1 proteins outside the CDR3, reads KAGVTQTPRYLIKTRGQQVTLSCSPISGHRSVSWYQQTPGQGLQFLFEYFSETQRNKGNFPGRFSGRQFSNSRSEMNVSTLELGDSALYLCASSYAGQGSFGSPNTEAFFGQGTRLTVV.